What follows are 22 T cell receptor beta chains derived from one specimen sequenced in a study of tacrolimus-resistant gene-edited T cells for transplant recipients. PBMCs were stimulated 5 to 6 hours with CMV pp65 and IE-1 peptide pools. The control products were unmodified and expanded in parallel without undergoing electroporation. Culture with recombinant human IL-7 and IL-15 expanded the enriched CMV-specific T cells. The repertoire was sequenced with immunoSEQ multiplex PCR; TCRdb's copy has only in-frame clones and lacks some. The sample holds around 720 clones; roughly 50% are singletons and the top ten take about 90%. The sequencing input was a CMV-specific product grown in culture. The source of these receptors is a human donor in good health, a blood donor.

The genes are TRBV7-6 and TRBJ1-2; D gene uncertain. V shed 4 bases and J shed 3 bases, with 9 bases lying between them. The CDR3 is 13 amino acids. Per the germline V gene, CDR1 is SGHVS and CDR2 is FNYEAQ. The CDR3 sequence: CASSSGEHYGYTF. The CDR3 DNA reads as TGTGCCAGCAGCTCCGGGGAGCACTATGGCTACACCTTC.

This sequence joins TRBV6-5 and TRBJ2-7, with 9 nucleotides matching TRBD1. Germline V lookup: CDR1 MNHEY, CDR2 SVGAGI. The J segment lost 3 bases and the V segment lost 6 bases, leaving 6 bases of the junction unmatched. CDR3 length: 14 amino acids. The CDR3 region has the DNA TGTGCCAGCAGCCGGGACAGGGAACGCTACGAGCAGTACTTC. It encodes CASSRDRERYEQYF.

This chain uses TRBV28 with TRBJ2-6; 7 bases line up with TRBD2. Germline trimming cut 6 bases from V and 2 bases from J; bases unmatched to any gene: 7. Per germline, CDR1 MDHEN and CDR2 SYDVKM. The CDR3 contains 16 residues. CDR3 in DNA: TGTGCCAGCAGGACCTTGGGGGGGGCTGGGGCCAACGTCCTGACTTTC. It translates to CASRTLGGAGANVLTF.

This clone was seen more than once but under ten times. The chain is built from TRBV7-2 and TRBJ2-7; D gene ambiguous. The CDR3 length is 13 residues. V lost 0 bases to trimming and J lost 5 bases, with 8 bases between them. The germline CDR1 and CDR2 sequences are SGHTA and FQGNSA. CDR3 residues: CASSLAGFHEQYF. The CDR3 coding sequence is TGTGCCAGCAGCTTAGCGGGCTTCCACGAGCAGTACTTC.

The V and J genes are TRBV6-2 or TRBV6-3 and TRBJ2-3; a weak D match, TRBD2 (7 bases). V dropped 4 bases and J dropped 2 bases, with 19 bases sitting between them. The germline gives CDR1 MNHEY, CDR2 SVGEGT. This CDR3 comprises 17 residues. The CDR3 loop reads CASSLGGGGPYTDTQYF. CDR3 sequence (DNA): TGTGCCAGCAGTTTGGGAGGGGGGGGGCCCTACACAGATACGCAGTATTTT.

V usage is TRBV11-3 and J usage is TRBJ2-7; D possibly corresponds to TRBD2 (5 bases). The CDR3 spans 11 residues. V lost 3 bases, J lost 5 bases, and 5 bases lay in between. The germline V gene has CDR1 SGHNT and CDR2 YENEEA. Here the CDR3 reads CASSFGDEQYF. The CDR3, as DNA: TGTGCCAGCAGCTTCGGGGACGAGCAGTACTTC.

V usage is TRBV19 and J usage is TRBJ1-5; D gene unclear. Germline V lookup: CDR1 LNHDA, CDR2 SQIVND (reference sequence). The CDR3 totals 13 residues. Trimming pared 7 bases from V and 4 bases from J, leaving 11 bases between. The CDR3 DNA reads as TGTGCCAGTAATTTCCGGCGGAATCAGCCCCAGCATTTT. Its translation is CASNFRRNQPQHF. Full variable domain (remainder filled in from reference TRBV19 and TRBJ1-5): DGGITQSPKYLFRKEGQNVTLSCEQNLNHDAMYWYRQDPGQGLRLIYYSQIVNDFQKGDIAEGYSVSREKKESFPLTVTSAQKNPTAFYLCASNFRRNQPQHFGDGTRLSIL.

V usage is TRBV7-6 and J usage is TRBJ1-3; no reliable D call. The CDR3 runs to 12 residues. Germline CDR1 reads SGHVS; CDR2 reads FNYEAQ. V was cut by 7 bases and J by 7 bases, with 11 bases left in between. The DNA of the CDR3 is TGTGCCAGCAACCACGAGTGGAACACCATATATTTT. Amino acids: CASNHEWNTIYF.

J is TRBJ1-1 and V is TRBV10-3; 7 bases are shared with TRBD1. Germline V CDR1 and CDR2: ENHRY, SYGVKD. The CDR3 is made up of 16 amino acids. The V gene end was trimmed by 7 bases and the J gene end by 4 bases; junction bases not matched to a gene: 15. CDR3 residues: CAINYEGAPLRTEAFF. The CDR3 nucleotides read TGTGCCATCAATTACGAGGGGGCGCCACTGCGCACTGAAGCTTTCTTT.

This rearrangement joins TRBV5-1 to TRBJ2-7; D uncertain. The ends were cut back, 4 bases at V and 5 bases at J, with 7 bases in the middle. CDR3 size: 11 residues. Germline V gives CDR1 SGHRS, CDR2 YFSETQ. The CDR3 region has the DNA TGCGCCAGCAGCGGAACGAACGAGCAGTACTTC. Protein product: CASSGTNEQYF.

This clone appeared a few times. The chain links TRBV6-2 or TRBV6-3 to TRBJ2-2; 10 positions agree with TRBD2. The length of the CDR3 is 18 residues. With V trimmed by 2 bases and J by 5 bases, 11 bases remained unmatched. CDR1 and CDR2 from the germline V gene are MNHEY and SVGEGT. CDR3 DNA sequence: TGTGCCAGCAGTTACAATTACGGACTAGCGGAGGGGACCGGGGAGCTGTTTTTT. This encodes CASSYNYGLAEGTGELFF.

This clone was seen more than once but under ten times. J is TRBJ1-5 and V is TRBV5-5; D not certain. The CDR3 spans 15 residues. Germline V gives CDR1 SGHKS, CDR2 YYEKEE (reference sequence). Between the trimmed V and J ends, which lost 4 bases and 3 bases, there was a span of 14 bases. The CDR3 DNA reads TGTGCCAGCAGCCCTGAAGTGGGATTCAATCAGCCCCAGCATTTT. It specifies CASSPEVGFNQPQHF.

This clone was observed a few times. CDR3 coding DNA: TGTGCCAGCAGCTCCACCGGGACAGGGTACAACACCATATATTTT. The encoded protein is CASSSTGTGYNTIYF. The rearrangement uses TRBV5-4 and TRBJ1-3, with TRBD1 matching 9 bases. This CDR3 comprises 15 residues. Germline V gene lookup returns CDR1 SGHNT and CDR2 YYREEE (reference sequence). V lost 3 bases to trimming and J lost 7 bases; unmatched junction nucleotides: 8.

Judged by abundance, this clone is medium-sized. The J gene is TRBJ1-5, the V gene TRBV7-2; TRBD1 might be the D (6 bases). Looked up from germline, CDR1 is SGHTA and CDR2 is FQGNSA. V lost 5 bases to trimming and J lost 7 bases, with 12 bases between them. This CDR3 is 13 amino acids long. The CDR3 nucleotides are TGTGCCAGCAGCCAACAGGGAGGCCAGCCCCAGCATTTT. This gives the protein CASSQQGGQPQHF.

This clone is termed large (0.1 to 1%). V gene TRBV6-5 combines with J gene TRBJ1-2; TRBD1 agrees at 7 bases. Germline V CDR1 and CDR2: MNHEY, SVGAGI. The CDR3 is made up of 15 amino acids. With 5 bases clipped from V and 4 bases from J, the junction kept 10 bases outside the gene matches. CDR3 nucleotide sequence: TGTGCCAGCAGTCTTAAGACAGGGACTATCTATGGCTACACCTTC. It is translated as CASSLKTGTIYGYTF.

The V and J genes are TRBV19 and TRBJ2-5, with D perhaps TRBD2 (7 bases). The CDR3 loop spans 18 amino acids. V was pared by 4 bases and J by 2 bases, with 23 bases between. Germline CDR1 is LNHDA and CDR2 is SQIVND (reference sequence). The CDR3 coding sequence is TGTGCCAGTAGTAAAAAAAGGGAGGGGGTTGTGGGGCAAGAGACCCAGTACTTC. Encoded protein: CASSKKREGVVGQETQYF.

The V call is TRBV18, the J call TRBJ1-6; TRBD1 matches at 7 bases. V shed 3 bases, J shed 8 bases, and the junction held 16 bases outside the gene matches. The CDR3 contains 18 residues. CDR1 and CDR2 from the germline V gene are KGHSH and LQKENI. CDR3 protein: CASSPVEVSGTVYSPLHF. CDR3 bases: TGTGCCAGCTCACCGGTGGAGGTCTCCGGGACAGTTTATTCACCCCTCCACTTT.

The J gene is TRBJ2-1, the V gene TRBV5-1; no reliable D call. CDR1 SGHRS and CDR2 YFSETQ come from the germline V gene. V was pared by 4 bases and J by 8 bases, with 16 bases between. The CDR3 spans 14 residues. The CDR3 here is CASSLSDPGDEQFF. For the CDR3, the DNA is TGCGCCAGCAGCCTCTCAGACCCTGGCGATGAGCAGTTCTTC.

The chain links TRBV6-1 to TRBJ1-3; D gene unclear. Trimming pared 2 bases from V and 0 bases from J, leaving 8 bases between. CDR1 and CDR2 from the germline V gene are MNHNS and SASEGT. The CDR3 consists of 15 residues. The CDR3 DNA reads as TGTGCCAGCAGTGAACGGTCCGTCTCTGGAAACACCATATATTTT. It codes for CASSERSVSGNTIYF.

The chain carries TRBV30 and TRBJ1-6, with a tentative D call TRBD1 (5 bases). The CDR3 is 14 residues long. Trimming removed 1 base at V and 6 bases at J, with 10 bases between. Germline-derived CDR1 and CDR2 are GTSNPN and SVGIG (reference sequence). The CDR3 region has the DNA TGTGCCTGGAGTGAAGGGACCCCTAATTCACCCCTCCACTTT. Translating it yields CAWSEGTPNSPLHF.

This clone is labeled medium-sized. This chain connects TRBV3-1 (or the pseudogene TRBV3-2) to TRBJ1-1; D ambiguous. Germline CDR1 LGHDT, CDR2 YNNKEL (reference sequence). This CDR3 is 13 amino acids long. The V end was cut by 1 base, the J end by 2 bases, with 5 bases between. The CDR3, as DNA: TGTGCCAGCAGCCAAGTTCGAAACACTGAAGCTTTCTTT. Protein: CASSQVRNTEAFF.

The CDR3 sequence is CASTQGQIIYNEQFF. DNA for the CDR3: TGTGCCAGCACCCAGGGACAAATTATCTACAATGAGCAGTTCTTC. The chain recombines TRBV7-2 with TRBJ2-1; perhaps TRBD1 as D (6 bases). Germline V CDR1 and CDR2: SGHTA, FQGNSA. The CDR3 is 15 amino acids. V lost 7 bases to trimming and J lost 3 bases, with 16 bases between them.